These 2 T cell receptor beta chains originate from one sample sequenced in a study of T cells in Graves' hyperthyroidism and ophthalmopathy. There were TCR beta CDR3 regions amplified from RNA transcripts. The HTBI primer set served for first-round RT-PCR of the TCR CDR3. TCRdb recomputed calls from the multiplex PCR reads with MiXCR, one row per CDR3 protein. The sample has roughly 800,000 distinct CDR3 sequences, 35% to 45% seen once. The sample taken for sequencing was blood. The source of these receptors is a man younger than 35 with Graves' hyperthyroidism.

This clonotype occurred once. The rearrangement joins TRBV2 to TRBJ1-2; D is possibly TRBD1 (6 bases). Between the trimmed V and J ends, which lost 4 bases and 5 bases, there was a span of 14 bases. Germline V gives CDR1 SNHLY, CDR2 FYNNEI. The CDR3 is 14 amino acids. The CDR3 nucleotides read TGTGCCAGCAGTGGAGGGAGGGGGGAATATGGCTACACCTTC. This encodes CASSGGRGEYGYTF.

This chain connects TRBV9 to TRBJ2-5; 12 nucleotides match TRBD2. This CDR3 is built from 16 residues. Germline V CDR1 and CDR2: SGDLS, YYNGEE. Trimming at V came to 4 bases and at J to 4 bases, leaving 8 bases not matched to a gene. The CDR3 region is CASSQASGRAGETQYF. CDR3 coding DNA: TGTGCCAGCAGCCAAGCTAGCGGGAGGGCCGGAGAGACCCAGTACTTC.